The 25 T cell receptor beta chains below were found in one sample sequenced in a study of T cells in Graves' hyperthyroidism and ophthalmopathy. There were TCR beta CDR3 regions amplified from RNA transcripts. First-round RT-PCR with HTBI primers amplified the TCR CDR3 region. TCRdb processed the multiplex PCR reads anew with MiXCR; each CDR3 protein has one entry. The table records approximately 690,000 distinct CDR3 sequences, roughly 15% of them present only once. The sample consisted of blood. The receptors were sampled from a woman between 45 and 60 years old with Graves' ophthalmopathy.

This clonotype has ten or more counts. V is TRBV7-3 and J is TRBJ2-1, with TRBD2 matching 10 bases. This CDR3 has 16 amino acids. Germline V gene data show CDR1 as SGHTA and CDR2 as FQGTGA. The V segment lost 5 bases and the J segment 3 bases; nucleotides outside the gene matches: 7. The CDR3 is CASSASGRAGYNEQFF. DNA for the CDR3: TGTGCCAGCAGCGCAAGCGGGAGGGCGGGCTACAATGAGCAGTTCTTC.

The sample holds many counts of this clonotype. This chain joins TRBV19 and TRBJ1-1, with 7 bases identical to TRBD1. CDR3 length: 16 amino acids. The J segment lost 6 bases and the V segment lost 3 bases, leaving 13 bases of the junction unmatched. Germline V gene sequence: CDR1 LNHDA, CDR2 SQIVND (reference sequence). This chain's CDR3 is CASSIGGWDSGPEAFF. DNA of the CDR3: TGTGCCAGTAGTATTGGAGGGTGGGACAGTGGGCCTGAAGCTTTCTTT.

This clonotype was picked up many times. The V and J genes are TRBV7-2 and TRBJ1-5; possible D gene TRBD1, 5 bases. This CDR3 comprises 13 residues. Trimming removed 6 bases from V and 4 bases from J, with 10 bases in between. Looked up from germline, CDR1 is SGHTA and CDR2 is FQGNSA. CDR3 bases: TGTGCCAGCAGTTACCAGGGTAATCAGCCCCAGCATTTT. Translation: CASSYQGNQPQHF.

This clonotype was observed at least ten times. The J gene is TRBJ2-7, the V gene TRBV11-3; 7 bases map to TRBD2. The CDR3 is made up of 15 amino acids. Trimming took 0 bases from V and 3 from J; bases not matched to a gene: 5. Looked up from germline, CDR1 is SGHNT and CDR2 is YENEEA. This CDR3 reads CASSLDGTTLYEQYF. The CDR3 nucleotides read TGTGCCAGCAGCTTAGACGGGACTACACTCTACGAGCAGTACTTC.

This clonotype was observed many times. This sequence joins TRBV12-3 or TRBV12-4 and TRBJ2-1; TRBD2 might be the D (5 bases). Trimming took 5 bases from V and 7 from J, leaving 12 bases between them. The CDR3 spans 13 residues. CDR3 nucleotides: TGTGCCAGCAGTCACCGTGGACTGAATGAGCAGTTCTTC. Amino acid sequence: CASSHRGLNEQFF.

This sequence joins TRBV12-3 or TRBV12-4 and TRBJ1-5; 9 bases fit TRBD1. CDR3 length: 15 amino acids. Trimming at V came to 3 bases and at J to 6 bases, leaving 6 bases not matched to a gene. The CDR3 loop is CASSLGTGSGQPQHF. DNA of the CDR3: TGTGCCAGCAGTTTGGGGACAGGGAGCGGTCAGCCCCAGCATTTT.

This clonotype was found a few times. This chain's CDR3 is CASSYRTGGPAPNQPQHF. The CDR3 DNA is TGTGCCAGCAGCTATAGGACAGGGGGCCCAGCTCCCAATCAGCCCCAGCATTTT. This chain links TRBV6-1 with TRBJ1-5, with 11 positions matching TRBD1. With 6 bases clipped from V and 3 bases from J, the junction kept 13 bases outside the gene matches. The germline V gene has CDR1 MNHNS and CDR2 SASEGT. The CDR3 totals 18 residues.

This clonotype was picked up many times. J is TRBJ1-6 and V is TRBV3-1; D uncertain. The ends were cut back, 0 bases at V and 5 bases at J, with 5 bases in the middle. The germline V gene encodes CDR1 LGHDT and CDR2 YNNKEL (reference sequence). CDR3 size: 14 residues. As DNA, the CDR3 is TGTGCCAGCAGCCAAGAAATAAATAATTCACCCCTCCACTTT. It yields the protein CASSQEINNSPLHF.

There are many counts of this clonotype. CDR3 bases: TGTGCCAGCAGCTTAGCCGGGACAGGGGGCTCTACTGAAGCTTTCTTT. Translating it yields CASSLAGTGGSTEAFF. The J gene is TRBJ1-1, the V gene TRBV7-8; 12 positions agree with TRBD1. There are 16 residues in the CDR3. Germline V gene lookup returns CDR1 SGHVS and CDR2 FQNEAQ. The V and J ends lost 0 bases and 5 bases, in that order; junction bases with no gene match: 4.

This clonotype was observed at least ten times. The V and J genes are TRBV5-1 and TRBJ1-5, with D uncertain. V gave up 2 bases and J gave up 9 bases, with 12 bases separating them. The CDR3 has 13 residues. CDR1 and CDR2 (germline): SGHRS, YFSETQ. CDR3 residues: CASSFGPLWPQHF. For the CDR3, the DNA is TGCGCCAGCAGCTTCGGGCCCCTATGGCCCCAGCATTTT.

This chain joins TRBV4-2 and TRBJ2-5; TRBD2 aligns across 11 bases. V was pared by 2 bases and J by 4 bases, with 9 bases of the junction left unmatched. This CDR3 region has 17 residues. CDR1 is LGHNA, CDR2 YNFKEQ, per germline. The DNA for the CDR3 is TGTGCCAGCAGCCAATTAGGGCTAGCGGGAGGAGGAGAGACCCAGTACTTC. Protein: CASSQLGLAGGGETQYF.

The chain uses TRBV27 and TRBJ2-5; D might be TRBD2 (5 bases). Germline-derived CDR1 and CDR2 are MNHEY and SMNVEV (reference sequence). This CDR3 region has 11 residues. Deletions cut 6 bases from V and 11 bases from J, with 13 bases between. The CDR3 DNA reads TGTGCCAGCAGCTCTCCGGGGAATCAGTACTTC. It is translated as CASSSPGNQYF.

This clonotype was seen repeatedly, ten times or more. V is TRBV11-1 and J is TRBJ2-7, with 9 bases aligning to TRBD2. Germline CDR1 reads SGHAT; CDR2 reads FQDESV (reference sequence). With 4 bases clipped from V and 5 bases from J, the junction kept 9 bases outside the gene matches. The CDR3 runs to 15 residues. CDR3 sequence reads: CASSSRLAARDEQYF. CDR3 DNA: TGTGCCAGCAGCTCCCGACTAGCGGCGAGGGACGAGCAGTACTTC.

This clonotype was found many times. This sequence joins TRBV12-3 or TRBV12-4 and TRBJ1-5; D is perhaps TRBD1 (6 bases). The CDR3 runs to 14 residues. Trimming stripped 7 bases from V and 6 bases from J, with 16 bases between. This chain's CDR3 is CASTRGGPGQPQHF. CDR3 nucleotides: TGTGCCAGCACCAGAGGGGGGCCGGGTCAGCCCCAGCATTTT.

The sample holds many counts of this clonotype. This chain uses TRBV20-1 with TRBJ2-2; TRBD2 matches at 11 bases. With V trimmed by 6 bases and J by 2 bases, 8 bases remained unmatched. The CDR3 totals 16 residues. The germline CDR1 and CDR2 sequences are DFQATT and SNEGSKA (reference sequence). The CDR3 reads CSAGGTSGRNTGELFF. As DNA, the CDR3 is TGCAGTGCAGGGGGGACTAGCGGTAGAAACACCGGGGAGCTGTTTTTT.

This clonotype was recorded a few times. This chain joins TRBV5-1 and TRBJ2-7; TRBD2 matches 8 bases. J was trimmed by 2 bases and V by 0 bases; bases with no gene match: 4. Per germline, CDR1 SGHRS and CDR2 YFSETQ. The CDR3 has 15 residues. The CDR3 loop is CASSLVAGPTYEQYF. The DNA for the CDR3 is TGCGCCAGCAGCTTGGTAGCGGGACCCACCTACGAGCAGTACTTC.

This clonotype occurred once. Relative to the germline gene, one junction end is altered; a read error may explain this. This chain uses TRBV6-5 with TRBJ2-2; D call uncertain. The V gene's germline CDR1 is MNHEY and CDR2 SVGAGI. The CDR3 has 16 amino acids. The CDR3 DNA reads TGTGCCAGCGGTTATTACGGACGGGTGAACACCGGGGAGCTGTTTTTT. Residues: CASGYYGRVNTGELFF.

V gene TRBV12-3 or TRBV12-4 combines with J gene TRBJ2-2; 10 positions agree with TRBD1. The CDR3 contains 13 residues. The V segment lost 6 bases and the J segment 8 bases; nucleotides outside the gene matches: 3. The CDR3 DNA sequence: TGTGCCAGCAGGACAGGGGGCTTTGGGGAGCTGTTTTTT. Encoded protein: CASRTGGFGELFF.

This clonotype was recorded at least ten times. The chain employs TRBV27 and TRBJ2-1; D possibly corresponds to TRBD1 (6 bases). This CDR3 region has 15 residues. Germline CDR1 reads MNHEY; CDR2 reads SMNVEV (reference sequence). Trimming shortened V by 4 bases and J by 1 base, and 11 bases separated the two germline ends. CDR3: CASSSHRASYNEQFF. In DNA form, the CDR3 reads TGTGCCAGCAGTTCGCACAGGGCGTCCTACAATGAGCAGTTCTTC.

This clonotype was found a few times. The J gene is TRBJ2-1, the V gene TRBV9; 9 nucleotides line up with TRBD2. This CDR3 is built from 14 residues. J was trimmed by 9 bases and V by 3 bases; bases with no gene match: 7. Germline loops: CDR1 SGDLS, CDR2 YYNGEE. CDR3 sequence: CASSADTSGFEQFF. CDR3 bases: TGTGCCAGCAGCGCGGACACTAGCGGGTTTGAGCAGTTCTTC.

Details on this clonotype: With a much larger clone just one base away, this may be a read error. V usage is TRBV18 and J usage is TRBJ1-1; 8 bases map to TRBD1. The germline CDR1 and CDR2 sequences are KGHSH and LQKENI. This CDR3 is 14 amino acids long. CDR3 amino acids: CANSTQGAGTEAFF. Written as DNA, the CDR3 is TGTGCCAACTCAACCCAGGGGGCCGGGACTGAAGCTTTCTTT.

This clonotype was recorded many times. This chain connects TRBV11-2 to TRBJ2-7, with unresolved D. V shed 5 bases and J shed 1 base, with 12 bases lying between them. Per the germline V gene, CDR1 is SGHAT and CDR2 is FQNNGV. This CDR3 has 14 residues. The chain's CDR3 is CASSPTLPSYEQYF. The CDR3 coding sequence is TGTGCCAGCAGCCCCACCCTTCCTTCCTACGAGCAGTACTTC.

This clonotype was seen repeatedly, ten times or more. V usage is TRBV9 and J usage is TRBJ2-7; 11 bases fit TRBD1. Germline V lookup: CDR1 SGDLS, CDR2 YYNGEE. The CDR3 loop spans 15 amino acids. The ends lost 3 bases at V and 6 bases at J; junction bases unmatched: 8. The CDR3 loop reads CASSASGQGEGEQYF. CDR3 bases: TGTGCCAGCAGCGCCTCGGGACAGGGGGAGGGCGAGCAGTACTTC.

This clonotype was counted ten times or more. The rearrangement joins TRBV6-1 to TRBJ2-7, with 9 bases that match TRBD2. The CDR3 loop spans 14 amino acids. Germline assignment: CDR1 MNHNS and CDR2 SASEGT. Germline trimming cut 6 bases from V and 5 bases from J; bases unmatched to any gene: 8. CDR3 residues: CASRPGLASNEQYF. Here the CDR3 DNA reads TGTGCCAGCAGGCCGGGACTAGCTTCAAACGAGCAGTACTTC.

This clonotype was recorded many times. V and J are TRBV13 and TRBJ2-7, with D tentatively TRBD2 (7 bases). V was pared by 10 bases and J by 6 bases, with 25 bases between. The germline gives CDR1 PRHDT, CDR2 FYEKMQ (reference sequence). The length of the CDR3 is 15 residues. In DNA form, the CDR3 reads TGTGCCACCTCGCCTTTGGGGGCGGGAGACGGCGAGCAGTACTTC. It yields the protein CATSPLGAGDGEQYF.